Following are 2 T cell receptor beta chains from one sample sequenced in a study of CD8+ T cells in alopecia areata. Investigators isolated RNA and reverse transcribed it into cDNA to act as the sequencing template. Sequencing used immunoSEQ multiplex PCR; TCRdb keeps in-frame clones, though not all of them. Counted here are some 210,000 clones, roughly 57% occurring once; the ten biggest clones make up 0.45%. The sample here was CD4+ T cells sorted from blood, taken at week 0. The origin of the receptors is a human donor with alopecia areata.

V and J are TRBV6-5 and TRBJ2-1; TRBD1 is a possible D gene (5 bases). Germline assignment: CDR1 MNHEY and CDR2 SVGAGI. This CDR3 has 14 amino acids. V lost 5 bases and J 2 bases, leaving 10 bases between the germline ends. CDR3 amino acids: CASSRQTAYNEQFF. The CDR3 coding sequence is TGTGCCAGCAGTAGACAGACGGCCTACAATGAGCAGTTCTTC.

The chain couples TRBV6-6 to TRBJ2-5, with 7 bases that match TRBD1. The CDR3 length is 16 residues. J was trimmed by 3 bases and V by 6 bases; bases with no gene match: 13. Germline V gene sequence: CDR1 MNHNY, CDR2 SVGAGI (reference sequence). The CDR3 nucleotides read TGTGCCAGCAGCCACCGACAGGGCTCGCGCGAAGAGACCCAGTACTTC. Protein: CASSHRQGSREETQYF.